The 2 T cell receptor beta chains below all came from one sample that was sequenced in a study of Ad26.COV2.S vaccination and SARS-CoV-2 variants. Libraries were prepared by immunoSEQ multiplex PCR; TCRdb keeps only in-frame clonotypes and omits some of them. The repertoire holds about half a million clones, with nearly 90% as singletons. Indicated treatment: about 20 received Ad26.COV2.S at low or high dose, single or two shots; about 5 received placebo; per-sample allocation not given. Sampling happened 63 days after the first vaccine or placebo injection. Sequenced here: peripheral blood, sampled in a trial of Ad26.COV2.S vaccine versus placebo. The receptors come from a person aged 18-65 years who received the Ad26.COV2.S COVID-19 vaccine or a placebo.

The J gene is TRBJ2-1, the V gene TRBV11-2; D not resolved. Between the trimmed V and J ends, which lost 1 base and 4 bases, there was a span of 8 bases. Germline-derived CDR1 and CDR2 are SGHAT and FQNNGV. This CDR3 is 14 amino acids long. The CDR3 sequence is CASSLAQTYNEQFF. The DNA of the CDR3 is TGTGCCAGCAGCTTAGCGCAGACTTACAATGAGCAGTTCTTC.

The chain recombines TRBV21-1 with TRBJ1-4; the table's D call, TRBD1, was not checked against the DNA. TRBV21-1 is noted as a pseudogene. The CDR3 loop spans 16 amino acids. CDR3 sequence reads: CASSKVTNATNEKLFF. The CDR3 DNA follows: TGTGCCAGCAGCAAAGTAACAAATGCAACTAATGAAAAACTGTTTTTT.